The entry below describes one T cell receptor beta chain. Antigen unknown. The sample is drawn from a study of cytomegalovirus exposure and HLA in healthy donors. The PCR employed 60 Vbeta primers together with 13 Jbeta primers. Produced via immunoSEQ multiplex PCR; TCRdb's table is partial and in-frame only. This table holds some 130,000 clones, roughly four fifths found once. The germline V and J ends were trimmed by 5 bases and 5 bases, with 9 bases remaining between them. The length of the CDR3 is 12 residues. CDR1 is MDHEN and CDR2 is SYDVKM in the germline V gene. Study conclusions and caveats: TCR beta V- and J-gene trimming, according to a later analysis, was linked to a missense DCLRE1C variant.

J is TRBJ1-2 and V is TRBV28; the D is unclear. The sequenced material came from PBMCs. This TCR was sampled from a male donor in good health and CMV-seropositive. CDR3 protein: CASSPREYGYTF. CDR3 sequence (DNA): TGTGCCAGCAGTCCCCGTGAGTATGGCTACACCTTC.